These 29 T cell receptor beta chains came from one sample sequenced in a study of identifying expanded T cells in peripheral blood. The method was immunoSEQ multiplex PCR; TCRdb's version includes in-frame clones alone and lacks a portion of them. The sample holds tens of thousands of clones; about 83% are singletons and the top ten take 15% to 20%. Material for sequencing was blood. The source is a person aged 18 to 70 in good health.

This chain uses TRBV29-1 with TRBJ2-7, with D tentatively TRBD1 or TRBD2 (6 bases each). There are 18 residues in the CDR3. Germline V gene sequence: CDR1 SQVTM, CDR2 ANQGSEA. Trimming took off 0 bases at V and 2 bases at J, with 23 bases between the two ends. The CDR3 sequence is CSVEDSGSEGERTYEQYF. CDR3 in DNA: TGCAGCGTTGAAGATTCGGGATCGGAGGGGGAGCGGACCTACGAGCAGTACTTC.

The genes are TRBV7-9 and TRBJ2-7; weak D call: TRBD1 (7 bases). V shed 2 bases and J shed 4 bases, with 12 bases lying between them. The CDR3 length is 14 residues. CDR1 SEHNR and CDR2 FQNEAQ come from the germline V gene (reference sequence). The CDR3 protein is CASSLSQGGYEQYF. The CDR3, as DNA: TGTGCCAGCAGCTTATCGCAGGGGGGATACGAGCAGTACTTC.

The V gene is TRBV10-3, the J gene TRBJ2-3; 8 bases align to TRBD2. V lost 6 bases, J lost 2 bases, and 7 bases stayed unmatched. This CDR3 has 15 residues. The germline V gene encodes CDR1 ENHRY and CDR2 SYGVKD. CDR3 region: CAIRDGGAYTDTQYF. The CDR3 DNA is TGTGCCATCAGAGACGGGGGGGCTTACACAGATACGCAGTATTTT.

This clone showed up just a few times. The CDR3 DNA sequence: TGTGCCAGCAGTTCTACTAGCTCCTACGAGCAGTACGTC. This codes for CASSSTSSYEQYV. The J gene is TRBJ2-7, the V gene TRBV6-1; D may be TRBD2 (5 bases). Trimming stripped 5 bases from V and 0 bases from J, with 8 bases between. Germline values: CDR1 MNHNS, CDR2 SASEGT. The CDR3 loop spans 13 amino acids.

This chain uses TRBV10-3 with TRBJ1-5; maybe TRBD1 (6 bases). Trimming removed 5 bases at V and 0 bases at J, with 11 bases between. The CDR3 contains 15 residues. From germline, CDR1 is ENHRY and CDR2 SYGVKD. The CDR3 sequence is CAISTGRGSNQPQHF. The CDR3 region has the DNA TGTGCCATCAGTACAGGCAGGGGTAGCAATCAGCCCCAGCATTTT.

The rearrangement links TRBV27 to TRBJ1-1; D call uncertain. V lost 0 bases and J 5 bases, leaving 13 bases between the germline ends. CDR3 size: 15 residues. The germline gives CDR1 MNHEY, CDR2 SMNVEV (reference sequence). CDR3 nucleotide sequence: TGTGCCAGCAGTTTATCGTGGGCCGCGGGTACTGAAGCTTTCTTT. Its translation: CASSLSWAAGTEAFF.

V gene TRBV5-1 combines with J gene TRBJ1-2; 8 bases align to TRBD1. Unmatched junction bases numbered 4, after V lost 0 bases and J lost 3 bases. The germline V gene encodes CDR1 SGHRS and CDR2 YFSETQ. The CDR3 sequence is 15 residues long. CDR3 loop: CASSLEQGVYYGYTF. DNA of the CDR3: TGCGCCAGCAGCTTGGAACAGGGGGTCTACTATGGCTACACCTTC.

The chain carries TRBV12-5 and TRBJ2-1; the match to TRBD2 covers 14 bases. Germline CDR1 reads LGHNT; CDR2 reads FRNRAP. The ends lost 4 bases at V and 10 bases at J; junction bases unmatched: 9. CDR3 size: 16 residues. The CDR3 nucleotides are TGTGCTAGTGGTTCGGGACTAGCGGGGGTGTCGGGCGAGCAGTTCTTC. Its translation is CASGSGLAGVSGEQFF.

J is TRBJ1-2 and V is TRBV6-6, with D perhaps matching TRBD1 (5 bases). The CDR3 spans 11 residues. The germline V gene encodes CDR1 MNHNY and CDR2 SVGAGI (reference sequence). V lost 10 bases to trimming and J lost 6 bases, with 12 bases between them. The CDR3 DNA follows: TGTGCCACTGGTCAGGGTAATGGCTACACCTTC. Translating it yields CATGQGNGYTF.

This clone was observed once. In DNA, the CDR3 is TGTGCCAGCAGAGTTACTTCGGACAGGGGGCACGGAAATGAGCAGTTCTTC. It is translated as CASRVTSDRGHGNEQFF. This chain uses TRBV7-9 with TRBJ2-1; 11 positions agree with TRBD1. V lost 6 bases and J lost 7; bases outside the gene matches: 14. The germline gives CDR1 SEHNR, CDR2 FQNEAQ (reference sequence). The CDR3 runs 17 residues.

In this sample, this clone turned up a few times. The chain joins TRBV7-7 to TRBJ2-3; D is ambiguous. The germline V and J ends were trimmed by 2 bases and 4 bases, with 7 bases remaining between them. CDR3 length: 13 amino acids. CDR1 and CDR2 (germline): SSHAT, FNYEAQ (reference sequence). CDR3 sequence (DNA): TGTGCCAGCAGCTTATCGGAAGCAGATACGCAGTATTTT. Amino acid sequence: CASSLSEADTQYF.

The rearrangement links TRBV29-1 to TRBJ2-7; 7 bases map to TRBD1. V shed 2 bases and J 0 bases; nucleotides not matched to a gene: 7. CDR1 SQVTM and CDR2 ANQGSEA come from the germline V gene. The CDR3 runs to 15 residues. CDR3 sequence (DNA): TGCAGCGTTGAAAAGTCTAGGGGGCACTCCTACGAGCAGTACTTC. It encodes CSVEKSRGHSYEQYF.

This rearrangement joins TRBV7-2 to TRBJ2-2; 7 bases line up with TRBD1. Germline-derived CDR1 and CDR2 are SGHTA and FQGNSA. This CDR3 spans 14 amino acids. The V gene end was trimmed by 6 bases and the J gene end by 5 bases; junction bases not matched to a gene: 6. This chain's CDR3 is CASSNRGGTGELFF. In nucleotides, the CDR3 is TGTGCCAGCAGTAACAGGGGTGGAACCGGGGAGCTGTTTTTT.

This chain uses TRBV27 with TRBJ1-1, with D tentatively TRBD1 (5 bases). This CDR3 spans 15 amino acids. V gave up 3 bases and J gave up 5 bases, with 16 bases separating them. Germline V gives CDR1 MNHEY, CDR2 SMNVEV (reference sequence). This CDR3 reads CASSFTGTSGTEAFF. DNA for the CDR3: TGTGCCAGCAGTTTCACCGGGACTAGCGGGACTGAAGCTTTCTTT.

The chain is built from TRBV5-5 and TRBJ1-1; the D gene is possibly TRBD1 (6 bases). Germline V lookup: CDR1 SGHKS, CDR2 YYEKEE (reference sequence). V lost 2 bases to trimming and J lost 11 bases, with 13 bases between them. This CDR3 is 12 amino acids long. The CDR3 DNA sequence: TGTGCCAGCAGCTTCCAGGGGCCGGGGGCTTTCTTT. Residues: CASSFQGPGAFF.

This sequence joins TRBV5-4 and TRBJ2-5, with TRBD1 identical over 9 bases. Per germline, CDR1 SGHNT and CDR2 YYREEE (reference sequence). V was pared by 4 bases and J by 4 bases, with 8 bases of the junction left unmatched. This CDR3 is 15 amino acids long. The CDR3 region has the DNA TGTGCCAGCAGCCAACGGACAGGGGCTGGAGAGACCCAGTACTTC. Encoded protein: CASSQRTGAGETQYF.

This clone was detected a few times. As DNA, the CDR3 is TGCGCCAGCAGCTTGGACTCCCGAAATGAGCAGTTCTTC. Translation gives CASSLDSRNEQFF. The rearrangement links TRBV5-1 to TRBJ2-1; D uncertain. V was trimmed by 0 bases and J by 7 bases, leaving 8 bases between them. There are 13 residues in the CDR3. Germline V gives CDR1 SGHRS, CDR2 YFSETQ.

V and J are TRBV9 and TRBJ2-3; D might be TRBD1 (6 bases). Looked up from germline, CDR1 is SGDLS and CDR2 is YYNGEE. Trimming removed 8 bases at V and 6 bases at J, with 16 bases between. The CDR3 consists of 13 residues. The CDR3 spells CASGTGISDTQYF. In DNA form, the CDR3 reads TGTGCCAGTGGAACAGGGATCTCCGATACGCAGTATTTT.

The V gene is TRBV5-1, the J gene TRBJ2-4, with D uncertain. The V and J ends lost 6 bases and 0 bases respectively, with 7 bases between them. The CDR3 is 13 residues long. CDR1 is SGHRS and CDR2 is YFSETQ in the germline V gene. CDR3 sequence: CASMDLAKNIQYF. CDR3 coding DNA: TGCGCCAGCATGGACCTAGCCAAAAACATTCAGTACTTC. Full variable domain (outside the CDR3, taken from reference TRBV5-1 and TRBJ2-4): KAGVTQTPRYLIKTRGQQVTLSCSPISGHRSVSWYQQTPGQGLQFLFEYFSETQRNKGNFPGRFSGRQFSNSRSEMNVSTLELGDSALYLCASMDLAKNIQYFGAGTRLSVL.

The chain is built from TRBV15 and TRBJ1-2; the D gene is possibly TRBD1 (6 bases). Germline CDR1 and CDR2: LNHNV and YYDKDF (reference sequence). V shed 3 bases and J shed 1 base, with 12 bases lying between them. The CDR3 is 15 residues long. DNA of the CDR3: TGTGCCACCAGCAGGAATACAGGGAATAACTATGGCTACACCTTC. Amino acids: CATSRNTGNNYGYTF. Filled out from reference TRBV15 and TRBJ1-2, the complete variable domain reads DAMVIQNPRYQVTQFGKPVTLSCSQTLNHNVMYWYQQKSSQAPKLLFHYYDKDFNNEADTPDNFQSRRPNTSFCFLDIRSPGLGDTAMYLCATSRNTGNNYGYTFGSGTRLTVV.

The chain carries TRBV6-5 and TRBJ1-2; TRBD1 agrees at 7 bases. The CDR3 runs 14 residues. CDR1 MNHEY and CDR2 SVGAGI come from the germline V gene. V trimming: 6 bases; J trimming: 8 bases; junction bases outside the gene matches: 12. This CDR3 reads CASRPPGGGSGYTF. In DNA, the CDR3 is TGTGCCAGCAGACCTCCAGGGGGGGGTAGCGGCTACACCTTC.

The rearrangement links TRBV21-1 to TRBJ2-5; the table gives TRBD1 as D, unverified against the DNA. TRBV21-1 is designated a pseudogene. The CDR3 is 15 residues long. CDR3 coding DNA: TGTGCCAGCAGCAAGGCGTATTTTGGGCTAGAGACCCAGTACTTC. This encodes CASSKAYFGLETQYF.

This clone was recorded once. CDR3 residues: CASGETQYF. Here the CDR3 DNA reads TGTGCCAGCGGAGAGACCCAGTACTTC. The gene calls are TRBV3-1 (or the pseudogene TRBV3-2) and TRBJ2-5; D call uncertain. Per germline, CDR1 LGHDT and CDR2 YNNKEL (reference sequence). The CDR3 has 9 amino acids. Trimming stripped 8 bases from V and 4 bases from J, with 2 bases between.

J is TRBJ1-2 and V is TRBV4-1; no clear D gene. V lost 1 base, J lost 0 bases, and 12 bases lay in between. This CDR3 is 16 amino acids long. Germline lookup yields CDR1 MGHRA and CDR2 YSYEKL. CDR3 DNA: TGCGCCAGCAGCCAAGCCTATAGTAGGGCTAACTATGGCTACACCTTC. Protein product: CASSQAYSRANYGYTF.

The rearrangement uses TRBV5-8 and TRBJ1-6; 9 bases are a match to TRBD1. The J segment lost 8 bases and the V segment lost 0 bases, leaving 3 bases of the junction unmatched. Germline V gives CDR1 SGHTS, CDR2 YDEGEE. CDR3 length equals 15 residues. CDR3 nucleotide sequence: TGTGCCAGCAGCTTGGGGGACAGGGTATATTCACCCCTCCACTTT. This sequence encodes CASSLGDRVYSPLHF.

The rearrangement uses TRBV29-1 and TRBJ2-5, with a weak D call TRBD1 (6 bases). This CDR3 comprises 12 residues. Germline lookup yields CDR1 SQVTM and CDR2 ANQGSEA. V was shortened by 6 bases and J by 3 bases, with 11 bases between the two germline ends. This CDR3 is CSVIRGKETQYF. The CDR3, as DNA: TGCAGCGTCATTAGGGGGAAAGAGACCCAGTACTTC.

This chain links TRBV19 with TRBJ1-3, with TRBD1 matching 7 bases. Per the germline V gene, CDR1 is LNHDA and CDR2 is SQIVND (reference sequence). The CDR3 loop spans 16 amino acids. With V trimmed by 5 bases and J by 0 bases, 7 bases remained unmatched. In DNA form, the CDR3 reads TGTGCCAGTAGTTTCAGGACAGGAGGCTCTGGAAACACCATATATTTT. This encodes CASSFRTGGSGNTIYF.

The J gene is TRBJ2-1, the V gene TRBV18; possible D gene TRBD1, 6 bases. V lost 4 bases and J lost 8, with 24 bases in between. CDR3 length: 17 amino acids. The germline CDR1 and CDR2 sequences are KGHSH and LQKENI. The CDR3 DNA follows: TGTGCCAGCTCACAGAAAAGGCCAGAACAGGGAAACGATGAGCAGTTCTTC. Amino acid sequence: CASSQKRPEQGNDEQFF.

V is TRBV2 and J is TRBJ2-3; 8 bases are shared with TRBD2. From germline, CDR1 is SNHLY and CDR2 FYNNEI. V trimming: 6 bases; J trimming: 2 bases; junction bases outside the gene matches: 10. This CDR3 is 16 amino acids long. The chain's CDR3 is CASRGGGPPNTDTQYF. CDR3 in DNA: TGTGCCAGCAGGGGCGGGGGGCCTCCCAACACAGATACGCAGTATTTT.